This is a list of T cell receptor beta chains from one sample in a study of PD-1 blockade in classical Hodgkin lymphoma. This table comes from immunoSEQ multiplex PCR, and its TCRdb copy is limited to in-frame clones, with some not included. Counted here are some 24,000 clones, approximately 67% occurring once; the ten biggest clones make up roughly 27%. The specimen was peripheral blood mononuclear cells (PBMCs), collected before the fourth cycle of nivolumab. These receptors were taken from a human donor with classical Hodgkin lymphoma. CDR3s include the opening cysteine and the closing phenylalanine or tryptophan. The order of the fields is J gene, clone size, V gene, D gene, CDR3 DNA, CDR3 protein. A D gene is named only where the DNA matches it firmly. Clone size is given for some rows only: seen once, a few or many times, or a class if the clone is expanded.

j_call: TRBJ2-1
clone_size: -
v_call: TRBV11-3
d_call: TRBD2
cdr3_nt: TGTGCCAGCAGCTTAGCCGCGGGGGTAGATGAGCAGTTCTTC
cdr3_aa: CASSLAAGVDEQFF

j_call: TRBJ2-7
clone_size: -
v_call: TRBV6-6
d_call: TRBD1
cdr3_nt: TGTGCCAGCAGTCCGCGACAGGGGTCTTTAGGCGAGCAGTACTTC
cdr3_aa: CASSPRQGSLGEQYF

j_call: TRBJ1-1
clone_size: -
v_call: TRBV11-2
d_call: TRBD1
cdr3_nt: TGTGCCAGCATCTCCCCTGGACAGGGGAACACTGAAGCTTTCTTT
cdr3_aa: CASISPGQGNTEAFF

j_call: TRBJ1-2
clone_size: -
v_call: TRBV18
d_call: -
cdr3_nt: TGTGCCAGCTCACCAGGCCCGGGGGCGCTTGCGGGGGGCTACACCTTC
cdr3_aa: CASSPGPGALAGGYTF

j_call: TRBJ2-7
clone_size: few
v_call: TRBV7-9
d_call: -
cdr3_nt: TGTGCCAGCATTAGGGAGCGGGTCCTCCCCTACGAGCAGTACTTC
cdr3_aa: CASIRERVLPYEQYF

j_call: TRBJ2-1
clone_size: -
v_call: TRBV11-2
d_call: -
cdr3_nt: TGTGCCAGCAGCCAAGGACTGGGCGGCAGTGAGCAGTTCTTC
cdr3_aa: CASSQGLGGSEQFF

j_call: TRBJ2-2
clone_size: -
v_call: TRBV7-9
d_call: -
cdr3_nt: TGTGCCAGCAGCGAAGGGACCGACTCTTTCGGGGAGCTGTTTTTT
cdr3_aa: CASSEGTDSFGELFF

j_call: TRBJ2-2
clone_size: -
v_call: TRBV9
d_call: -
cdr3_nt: TGTGCCAGCAGCGCCCGGGGGAGGAACACCGGGGAGCTGTTTTTT
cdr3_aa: CASSARGRNTGELFF

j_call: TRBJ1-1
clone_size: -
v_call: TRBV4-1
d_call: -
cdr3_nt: TGCGCCAGCAGCCAAGATTTGGCAGGGCTCACTGAAGCTTTCTTT
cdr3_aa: CASSQDLAGLTEAFF

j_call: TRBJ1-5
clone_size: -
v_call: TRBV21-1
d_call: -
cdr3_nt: TGTGCCAGCAGCAAAGCGCGGGGAAATAGCAATCAGCCCCAGCATTTT
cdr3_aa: CASSKARGNSNQPQHF

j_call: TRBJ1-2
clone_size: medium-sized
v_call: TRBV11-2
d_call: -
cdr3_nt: TGTGCCAGCAGCCCCGACGACTCTAGGGGCTACACCTTC
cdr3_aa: CASSPDDSRGYTF

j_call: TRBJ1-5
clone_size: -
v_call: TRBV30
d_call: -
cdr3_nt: TGTGCCTGGAGTCCCGACATCAACAATCAGCCCCAGCATTTT
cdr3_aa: CAWSPDINNQPQHF

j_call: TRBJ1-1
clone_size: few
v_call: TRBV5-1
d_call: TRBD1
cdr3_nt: TGCGCCAGCAGCGGGACAGGGGTTCCCACTGAAGCTTTCTTT
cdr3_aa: CASSGTGVPTEAFF

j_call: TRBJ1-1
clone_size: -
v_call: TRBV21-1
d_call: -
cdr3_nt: TGTGCCAGCAGCAAAAGAAGTTCAGGGGTGAACACTGAAGCTTTCTTT
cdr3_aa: CASSKRSSGVNTEAFF

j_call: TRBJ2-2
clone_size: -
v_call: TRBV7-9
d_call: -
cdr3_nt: TGTGCCAGCACCTCAACCACAAAGAACACCGGGGAGCTGTTTTTT
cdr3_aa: CASTSTTKNTGELFF

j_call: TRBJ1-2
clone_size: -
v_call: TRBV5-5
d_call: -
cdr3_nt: TGTGCCAGCAGCTTTAGGGGGTATGGCTACACCTTC
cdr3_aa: CASSFRGYGYTF

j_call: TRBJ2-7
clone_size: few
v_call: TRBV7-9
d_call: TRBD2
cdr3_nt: TGTGCCAGCAGCTTTAGCGGGGGGGCGTACGAGCAGTACTTC
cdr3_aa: CASSFSGGAYEQYF

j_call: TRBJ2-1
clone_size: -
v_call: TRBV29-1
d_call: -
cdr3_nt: TGCAGCGTTTCAGACCCCGGGGGCCACAATGAGCAGTTCTTC
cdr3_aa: CSVSDPGGHNEQFF

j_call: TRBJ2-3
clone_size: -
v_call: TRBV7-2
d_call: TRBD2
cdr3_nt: TGTGCCAGCAGCCCTATAGCGGGGGGCCGCGCAGATACGCAGTATTTT
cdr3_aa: CASSPIAGGRADTQYF

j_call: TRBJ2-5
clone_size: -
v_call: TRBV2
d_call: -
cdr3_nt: TGTGCCAGCAGTCTATCAAGGGGTCAAGAGACCCAGTACTTC
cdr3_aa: CASSLSRGQETQYF

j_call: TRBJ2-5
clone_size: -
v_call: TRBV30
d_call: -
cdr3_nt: TGTGCCTGGAGTGCTTATCTGGGGAGGCAAGAGACCCAGTACTTC
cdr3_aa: CAWSAYLGRQETQYF

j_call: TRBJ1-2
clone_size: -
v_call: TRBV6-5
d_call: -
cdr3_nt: TGTGCCAGCACTAAAACAGACACCTATGGCTACACCTTC
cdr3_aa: CASTKTDTYGYTF

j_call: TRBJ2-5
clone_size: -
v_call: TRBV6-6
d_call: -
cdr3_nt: TGTGCCACCCTAGGCGGGTCGGGGGAGACCCAGTACTTC
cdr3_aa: CATLGGSGETQYF

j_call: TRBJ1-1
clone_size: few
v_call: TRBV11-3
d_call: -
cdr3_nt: TGTGCCAGCAGTTACTGGGGGGAAAAAGCTGAAGCTTTCTTT
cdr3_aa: CASSYWGEKAEAFF

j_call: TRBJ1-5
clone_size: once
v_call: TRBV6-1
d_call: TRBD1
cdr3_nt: TGTGCCAGCAGTCAAGGACAGGGGGCACAGCCCCAGCATTTT
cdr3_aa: CASSQGQGAQPQHF

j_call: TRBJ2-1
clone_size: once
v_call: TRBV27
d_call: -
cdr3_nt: TGTGCCAGCAGTTTAGGGCAGGGGAACAATGAGCAGTTCTTC
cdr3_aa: CASSLGQGNNEQFF

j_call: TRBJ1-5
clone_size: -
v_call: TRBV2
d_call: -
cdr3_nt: TGTGCCAGCAGGGGGACAAAAGGGAGCAATCAGCCCCAGCATTTT
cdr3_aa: CASRGTKGSNQPQHF

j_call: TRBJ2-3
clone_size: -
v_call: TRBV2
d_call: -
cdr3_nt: TGTGCCAGCAGTCGGACGCCTCTGGGGGATACGCAGTATTTT
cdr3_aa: CASSRTPLGDTQYF

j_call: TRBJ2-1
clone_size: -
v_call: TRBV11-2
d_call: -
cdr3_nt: TGTGCCAGCGGAAGAGTGTTGACCTACAATGAGCAGTTCTTC
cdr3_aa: CASGRVLTYNEQFF

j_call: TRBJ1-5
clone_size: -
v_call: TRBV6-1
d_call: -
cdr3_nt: TGTGCCAGCTGTAAGGCCGATCAGCCCCAGCATTTT
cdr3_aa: CASCKADQPQHF

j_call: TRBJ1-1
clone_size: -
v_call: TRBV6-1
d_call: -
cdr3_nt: TGTGCCAGCAGTGAAGCTGGCTGGGACCTTAACGCTGAAGCTTTCTTT
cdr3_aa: CASSEAGWDLNAEAFF

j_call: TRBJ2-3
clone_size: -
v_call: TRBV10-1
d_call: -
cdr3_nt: TGCGCCAGCAGTGAGTCGGGGTTTGGGGATAGTCCAGATACGCAGTATTTT
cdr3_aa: CASSESGFGDSPDTQYF

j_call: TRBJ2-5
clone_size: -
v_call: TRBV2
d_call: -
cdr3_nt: TGTGCCAGCAGTTCGTACCAAGAGACCCAGTACTTC
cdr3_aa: CASSSYQETQYF

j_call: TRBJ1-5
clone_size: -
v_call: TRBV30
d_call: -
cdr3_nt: TGTGCCTGGAGTACCGGACAGCCGGGTCAGCCCCAGCATTTT
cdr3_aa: CAWSTGQPGQPQHF

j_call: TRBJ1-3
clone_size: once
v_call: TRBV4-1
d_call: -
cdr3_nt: TGCGCCAGCAGCCATAGCCGGGACGCCAAGGGCGGAAACACCATATATTTT
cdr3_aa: CASSHSRDAKGGNTIYF

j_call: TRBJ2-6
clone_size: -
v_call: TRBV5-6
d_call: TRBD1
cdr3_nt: TGTGCCAGCAGCTTAAAAGGACAGGGGGGGTCTAGGGCCAACGTCCTGACTTTC
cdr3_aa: CASSLKGQGGSRANVLTF

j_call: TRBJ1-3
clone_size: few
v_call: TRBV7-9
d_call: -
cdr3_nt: TGTGCCAGCAGCTTAGAGGGGCGGCTAACTGGAAACACCATATATTTT
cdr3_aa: CASSLEGRLTGNTIYF

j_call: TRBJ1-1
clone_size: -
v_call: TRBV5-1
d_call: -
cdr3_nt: TGCGCCAGCAGCTTGGCCATAGGGGCGAACACTGAAGCTTTCTTT
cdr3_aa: CASSLAIGANTEAFF

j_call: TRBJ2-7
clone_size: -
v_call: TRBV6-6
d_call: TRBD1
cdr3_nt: TGTGCCAGCGGGACAGCCTATACTGTGCAGTACTTC
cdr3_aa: CASGTAYTVQYF

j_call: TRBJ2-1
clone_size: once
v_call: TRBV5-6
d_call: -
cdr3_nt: TGTGCCAGCAGCGCCGTTACAGGCAGATACAATGAGCAGTTCTTC
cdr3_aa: CASSAVTGRYNEQFF

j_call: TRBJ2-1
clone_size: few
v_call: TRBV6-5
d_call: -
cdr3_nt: TGTGCCAGCAACCCAGCGGAGTTCGCCCGGAATGAGCAGTTCTTC
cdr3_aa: CASNPAEFARNEQFF

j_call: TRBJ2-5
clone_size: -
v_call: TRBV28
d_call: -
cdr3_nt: TGTGCCAGCAGTTTGGGTTTTTGGGAGACCCAGTACTTC
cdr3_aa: CASSLGFWETQYF

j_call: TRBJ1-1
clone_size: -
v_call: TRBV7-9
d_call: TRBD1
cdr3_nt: TGTGCCAGCAGCAATGACAGGGACGGAGTTAACACTGAAGCTTTCTTT
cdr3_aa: CASSNDRDGVNTEAFF

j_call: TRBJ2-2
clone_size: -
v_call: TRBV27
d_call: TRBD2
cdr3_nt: TGTGCCAGCGGGATCATAGCGGGGGGTTTCACCGGGGAGCTGTTTTTT
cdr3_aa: CASGIIAGGFTGELFF

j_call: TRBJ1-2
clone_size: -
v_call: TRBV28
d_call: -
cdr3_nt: TGTGCCAGCAGTGAAGGGTTTAACTATGGCTACACCTTC
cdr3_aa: CASSEGFNYGYTF

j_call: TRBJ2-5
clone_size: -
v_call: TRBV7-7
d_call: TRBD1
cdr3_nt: TGTGCTAGCAGTTTTAGGGGGCTCGGGGAGACCCAGTACTTC
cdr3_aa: CASSFRGLGETQYF

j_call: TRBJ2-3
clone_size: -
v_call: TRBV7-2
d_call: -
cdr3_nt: TGTGCCAGCAGCCGAGGGGGGTTGCCGGATACGCAGTATTTT
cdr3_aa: CASSRGGLPDTQYF

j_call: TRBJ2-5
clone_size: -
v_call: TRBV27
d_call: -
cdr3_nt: TGTGCCAGCACCGCTCCGGAAGGACAGTACCCGACCCAGTACTTC
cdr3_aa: CASTAPEGQYPTQYF

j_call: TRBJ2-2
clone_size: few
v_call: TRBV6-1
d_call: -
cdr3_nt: TGTGCCAGCAGTGAAGCAAGGGAAACCGGGGAGCTGTTTTTT
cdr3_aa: CASSEARETGELFF

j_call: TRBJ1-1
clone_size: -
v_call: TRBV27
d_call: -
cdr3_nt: TGTGCCAGCAGTTTATCGCCGGGGCTGAACACTGAAGCTTTCTTT
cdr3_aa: CASSLSPGLNTEAFF

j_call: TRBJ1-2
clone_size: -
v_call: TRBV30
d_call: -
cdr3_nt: TGTGCCTGGAGACCTGAACAGGGAGGGATGGGCTACACCTTC
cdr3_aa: CAWRPEQGGMGYTF

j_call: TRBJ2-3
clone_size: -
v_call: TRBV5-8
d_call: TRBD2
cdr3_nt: TGTGCCAGCAGCTCGACTAGCGGGGGGCTCACAGATACGCAGTATTTT
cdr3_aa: CASSSTSGGLTDTQYF

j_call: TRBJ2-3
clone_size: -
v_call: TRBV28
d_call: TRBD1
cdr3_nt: TGTGCCAGCAGTACCGGGGACAGGGGATTGACAGACACGCAGTATTTT
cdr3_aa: CASSTGDRGLTDTQYF

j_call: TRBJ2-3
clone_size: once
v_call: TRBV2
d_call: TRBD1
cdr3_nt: TGTGCCAGCAGGAACAGGGGATGGGGGACAGATACGCAGTATTTT
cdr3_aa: CASRNRGWGTDTQYF

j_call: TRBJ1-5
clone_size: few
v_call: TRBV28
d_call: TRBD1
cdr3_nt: TGTGCCAGCAGTTTGGGACAGGAACGCAATCAGCCCCAGCATTTT
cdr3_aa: CASSLGQERNQPQHF

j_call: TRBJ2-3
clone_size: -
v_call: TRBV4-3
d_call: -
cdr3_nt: TGCGCCAGCAGCCAAGACCTGGCCGCGGGCGGCACAGATACGCAGTATTTT
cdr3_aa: CASSQDLAAGGTDTQYF

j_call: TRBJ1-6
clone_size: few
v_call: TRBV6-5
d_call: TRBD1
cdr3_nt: TGTGCCAGCAACAGACAGGGTGTAAATTCACCCCTCCACTTT
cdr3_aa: CASNRQGVNSPLHF

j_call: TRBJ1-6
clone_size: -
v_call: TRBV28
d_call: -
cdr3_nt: TGTGCCAGCAGTCTCCATTCGGGGGATTCACCCCTCCACTTT
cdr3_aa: CASSLHSGDSPLHF

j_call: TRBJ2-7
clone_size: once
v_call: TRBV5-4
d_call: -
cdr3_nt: TGTGCCAGCAGCTGGGACGGATTAATGGGGGGTGGACAGTACTTC
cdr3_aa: CASSWDGLMGGGQYF